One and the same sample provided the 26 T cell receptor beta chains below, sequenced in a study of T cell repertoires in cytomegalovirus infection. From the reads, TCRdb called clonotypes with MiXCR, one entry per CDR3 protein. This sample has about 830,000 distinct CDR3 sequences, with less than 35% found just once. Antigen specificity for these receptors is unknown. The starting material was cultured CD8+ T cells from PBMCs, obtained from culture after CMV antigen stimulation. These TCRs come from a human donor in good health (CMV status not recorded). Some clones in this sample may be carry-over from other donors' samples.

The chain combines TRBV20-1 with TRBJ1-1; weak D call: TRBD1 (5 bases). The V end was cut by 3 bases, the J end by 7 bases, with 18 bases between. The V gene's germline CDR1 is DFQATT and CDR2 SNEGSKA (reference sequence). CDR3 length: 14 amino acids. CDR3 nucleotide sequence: TGCAGTGCTAGGCCCTCTGGGCAGGGCCTTGAAGCTTTCTTT. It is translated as CSARPSGQGLEAFF.

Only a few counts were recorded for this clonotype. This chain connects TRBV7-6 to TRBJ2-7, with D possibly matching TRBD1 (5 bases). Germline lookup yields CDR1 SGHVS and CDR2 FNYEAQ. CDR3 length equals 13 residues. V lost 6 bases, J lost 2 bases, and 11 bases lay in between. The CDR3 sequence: CASRGHTTYEQYF. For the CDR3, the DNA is TGTGCCAGCAGGGGGCACACGACCTACGAGCAGTACTTC.

The CDR3, as DNA: TGTGCCAGCAGGGACTTCCTCACCGGGGAGCTGTTTTTT. It is translated as CASRDFLTGELFF. This chain connects TRBV6-6 to TRBJ2-2; tentative D call: TRBD2 (5 bases). Germline V gene sequence: CDR1 MNHNY, CDR2 SVGAGI (reference sequence). V lost 6 bases and J 4 bases, leaving 9 bases between the germline ends. The CDR3 is 13 amino acids.

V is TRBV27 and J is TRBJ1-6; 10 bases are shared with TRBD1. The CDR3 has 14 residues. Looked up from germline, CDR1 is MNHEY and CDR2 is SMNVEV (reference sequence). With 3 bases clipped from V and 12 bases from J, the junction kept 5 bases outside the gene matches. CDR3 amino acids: CASSFGQGDLPLHF. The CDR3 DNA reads TGTGCCAGCAGTTTTGGACAGGGGGATTTACCCCTCCACTTT.

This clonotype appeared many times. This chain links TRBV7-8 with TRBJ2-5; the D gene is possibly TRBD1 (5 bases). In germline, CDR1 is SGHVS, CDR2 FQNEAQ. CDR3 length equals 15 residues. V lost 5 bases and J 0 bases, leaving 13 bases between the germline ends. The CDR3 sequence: CASSPGASYQETQYF. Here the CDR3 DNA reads TGTGCCAGCAGCCCTGGGGCTTCGTACCAAGAGACCCAGTACTTC. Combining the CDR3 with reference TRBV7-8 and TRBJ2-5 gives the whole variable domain GAGVSQSPRYKVAKRGQDVALRCDPISGHVSLFWYQQALGQGPEFLTYFQNEAQLDKSGLPSDRFFAERPEGSVSTLKIQRTQQEDSAVYLCASSPGASYQETQYFGPGTRLLVL.

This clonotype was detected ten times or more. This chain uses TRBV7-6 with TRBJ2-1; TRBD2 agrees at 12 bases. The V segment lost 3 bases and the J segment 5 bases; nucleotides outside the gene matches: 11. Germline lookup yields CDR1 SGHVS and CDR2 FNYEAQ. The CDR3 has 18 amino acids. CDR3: CASSFLAGGRVRHNEQFF. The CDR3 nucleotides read TGTGCCAGCAGCTTCCTAGCGGGGGGGCGGGTACGGCACAATGAGCAGTTCTTC.

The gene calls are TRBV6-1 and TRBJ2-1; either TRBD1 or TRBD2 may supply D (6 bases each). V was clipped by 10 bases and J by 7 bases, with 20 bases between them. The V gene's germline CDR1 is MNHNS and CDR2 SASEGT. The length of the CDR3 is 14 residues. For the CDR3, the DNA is TGTGCCAACAAGACCGGGGGCGCCCTAAATGAGCAGTTCTTC. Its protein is CANKTGGALNEQFF.

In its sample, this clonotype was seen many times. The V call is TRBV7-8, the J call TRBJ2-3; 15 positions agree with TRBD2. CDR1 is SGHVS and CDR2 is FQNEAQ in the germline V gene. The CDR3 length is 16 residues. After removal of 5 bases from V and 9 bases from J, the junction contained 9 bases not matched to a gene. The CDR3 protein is CASSPPGLAGGITQYF. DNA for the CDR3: TGTGCCAGCAGCCCCCCAGGACTAGCGGGGGGGATAACGCAGTATTTT. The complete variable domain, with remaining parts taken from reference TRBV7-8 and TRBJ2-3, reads GAGVSQSPRYKVAKRGQDVALRCDPISGHVSLFWYQQALGQGPEFLTYFQNEAQLDKSGLPSDRFFAERPEGSVSTLKIQRTQQEDSAVYLCASSPPGLAGGITQYFGPGTRLTVL.

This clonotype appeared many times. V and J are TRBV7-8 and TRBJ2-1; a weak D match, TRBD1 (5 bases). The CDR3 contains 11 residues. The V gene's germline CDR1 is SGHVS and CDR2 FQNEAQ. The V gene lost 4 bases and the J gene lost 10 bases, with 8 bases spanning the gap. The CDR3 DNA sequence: TGTGCCAGCAGCTGGTCAGGGGAGCAGTTCTTC. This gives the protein CASSWSGEQFF.

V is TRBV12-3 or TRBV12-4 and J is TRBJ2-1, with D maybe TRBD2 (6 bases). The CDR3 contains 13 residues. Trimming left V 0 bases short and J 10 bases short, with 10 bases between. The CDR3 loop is CASSLASRGEQFF. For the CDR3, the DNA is TGTGCCAGCAGTTTAGCAAGTCGGGGGGAGCAGTTCTTC.

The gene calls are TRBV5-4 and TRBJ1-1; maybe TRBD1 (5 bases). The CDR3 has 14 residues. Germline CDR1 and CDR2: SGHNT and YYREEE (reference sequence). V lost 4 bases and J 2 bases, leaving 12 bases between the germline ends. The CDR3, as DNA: TGTGCCAGCAGCGACGGAGGGGTAAACACTGAAGCTTTCTTT. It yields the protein CASSDGGVNTEAFF.

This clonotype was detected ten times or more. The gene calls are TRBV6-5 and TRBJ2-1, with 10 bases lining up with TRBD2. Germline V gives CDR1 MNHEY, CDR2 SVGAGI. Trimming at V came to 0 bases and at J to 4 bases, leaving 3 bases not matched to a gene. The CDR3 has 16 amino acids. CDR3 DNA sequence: TGTGCCAGCAGTTACTCCCTAGCGGGGGCGTACAATGAGCAGTTCTTC. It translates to CASSYSLAGAYNEQFF.

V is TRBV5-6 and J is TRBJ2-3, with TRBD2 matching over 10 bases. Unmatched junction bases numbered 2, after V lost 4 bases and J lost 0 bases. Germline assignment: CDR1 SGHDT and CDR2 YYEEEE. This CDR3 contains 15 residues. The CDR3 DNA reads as TGTGCCAGCAGCCGGGGACTAGCGAGCACAGATACGCAGTATTTT. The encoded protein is CASSRGLASTDTQYF.

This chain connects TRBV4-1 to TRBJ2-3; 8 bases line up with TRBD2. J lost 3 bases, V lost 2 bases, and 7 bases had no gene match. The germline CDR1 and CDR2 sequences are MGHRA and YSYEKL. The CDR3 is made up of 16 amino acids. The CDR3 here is CASSQTAGAGTDTQYF. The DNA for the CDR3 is TGCGCCAGCAGCCAAACAGCGGGGGCTGGTACAGATACGCAGTATTTT.

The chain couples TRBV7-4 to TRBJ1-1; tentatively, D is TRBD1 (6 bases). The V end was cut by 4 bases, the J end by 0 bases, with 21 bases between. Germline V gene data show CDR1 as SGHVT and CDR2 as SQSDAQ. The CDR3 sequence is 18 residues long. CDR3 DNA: TGTGCCAGCAGCTGTCTTTGTGACAGGAAGAGCATGAACACTGAAGCTTTCTTT. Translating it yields CASSCLCDRKSMNTEAFF.

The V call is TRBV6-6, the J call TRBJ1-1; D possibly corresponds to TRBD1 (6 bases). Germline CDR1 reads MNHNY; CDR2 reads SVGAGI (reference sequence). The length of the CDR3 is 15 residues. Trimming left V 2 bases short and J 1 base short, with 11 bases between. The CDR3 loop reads CASSYQLDRNTEAFF. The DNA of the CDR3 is TGTGCCAGCAGTTACCAGCTGGACAGGAACACTGAAGCTTTCTTT.

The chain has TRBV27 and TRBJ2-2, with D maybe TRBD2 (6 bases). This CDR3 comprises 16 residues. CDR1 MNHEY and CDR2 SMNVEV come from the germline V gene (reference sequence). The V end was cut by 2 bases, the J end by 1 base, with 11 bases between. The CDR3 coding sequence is TGTGCCAGCAGTTTAGAGCCGCGGGGGAACACCGGGGAGCTGTTTTTT. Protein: CASSLEPRGNTGELFF.

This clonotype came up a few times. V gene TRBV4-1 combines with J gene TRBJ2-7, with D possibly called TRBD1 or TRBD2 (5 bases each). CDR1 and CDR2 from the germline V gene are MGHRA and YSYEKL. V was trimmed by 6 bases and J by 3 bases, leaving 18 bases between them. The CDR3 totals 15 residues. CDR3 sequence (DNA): TGCGCCAGCAGACTAGGCACCTCAGGGTACTACGAGCAGTACTTC. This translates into CASRLGTSGYYEQYF.

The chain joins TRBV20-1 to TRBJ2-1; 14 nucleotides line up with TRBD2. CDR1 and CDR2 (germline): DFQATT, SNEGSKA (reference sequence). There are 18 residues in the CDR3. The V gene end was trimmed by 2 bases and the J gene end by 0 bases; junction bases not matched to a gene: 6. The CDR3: CSARTGTSGGSSYNEQFF. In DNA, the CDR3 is TGCAGTGCTAGAACCGGGACTAGCGGGGGTAGCTCCTACAATGAGCAGTTCTTC.

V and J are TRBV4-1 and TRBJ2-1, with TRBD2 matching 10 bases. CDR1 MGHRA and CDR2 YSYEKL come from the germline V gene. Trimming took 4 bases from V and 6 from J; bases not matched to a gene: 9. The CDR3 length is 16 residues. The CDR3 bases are TGCGCCAGCAGCCGAAGCGGGGGGGCCTTAAGCAATGAGCAGTTCTTC. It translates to CASSRSGGALSNEQFF.

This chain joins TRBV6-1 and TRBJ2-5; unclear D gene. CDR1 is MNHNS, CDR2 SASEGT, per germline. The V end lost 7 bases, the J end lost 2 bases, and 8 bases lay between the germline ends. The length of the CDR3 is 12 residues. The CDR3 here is CASNGPQETQYF. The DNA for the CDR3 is TGTGCCAGCAATGGGCCGCAAGAGACCCAGTACTTC.

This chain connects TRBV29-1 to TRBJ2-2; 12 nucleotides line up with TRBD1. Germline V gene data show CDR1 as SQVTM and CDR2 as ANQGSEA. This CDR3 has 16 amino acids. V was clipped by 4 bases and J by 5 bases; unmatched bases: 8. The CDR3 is CSVGPGQGAGTGELFF. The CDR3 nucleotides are TGCAGCGTTGGCCCGGGACAGGGGGCCGGGACCGGGGAGCTGTTTTTT.

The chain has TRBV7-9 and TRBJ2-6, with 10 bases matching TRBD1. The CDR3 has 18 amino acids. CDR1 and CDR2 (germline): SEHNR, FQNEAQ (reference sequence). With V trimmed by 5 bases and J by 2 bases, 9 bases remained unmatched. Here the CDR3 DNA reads TGTGCCAGCAGCGGTTCCGGGACAGGGGAGCCTGGGGCCAACGTCCTGACTTTC. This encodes CASSGSGTGEPGANVLTF. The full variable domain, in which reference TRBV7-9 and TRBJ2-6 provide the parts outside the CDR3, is DTGVSQNPRHKITKRGQNVTFRCDPISEHNRLYWYRQTLGQGPEFLTYFQNEAQLEKSRLLSDRFSAERPKGSFSTLEIQRTEQGDSAMYLCASSGSGTGEPGANVLTFGAGSRLTVL.

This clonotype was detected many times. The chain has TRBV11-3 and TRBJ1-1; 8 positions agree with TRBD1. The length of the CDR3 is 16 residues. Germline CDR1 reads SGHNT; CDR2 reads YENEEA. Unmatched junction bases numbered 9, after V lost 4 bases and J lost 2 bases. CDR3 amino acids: CASSSRTGSGNTEAFF. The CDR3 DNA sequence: TGTGCCAGCAGCTCAAGGACAGGGTCTGGAAACACTGAAGCTTTCTTT.

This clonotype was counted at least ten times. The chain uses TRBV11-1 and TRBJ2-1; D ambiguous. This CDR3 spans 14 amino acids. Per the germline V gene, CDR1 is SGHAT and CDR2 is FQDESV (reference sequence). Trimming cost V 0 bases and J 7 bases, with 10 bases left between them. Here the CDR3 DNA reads TGTGCCAGCAGCTTAGCCGGCAATAGGAATGAGCAGTTCTTC. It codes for CASSLAGNRNEQFF.

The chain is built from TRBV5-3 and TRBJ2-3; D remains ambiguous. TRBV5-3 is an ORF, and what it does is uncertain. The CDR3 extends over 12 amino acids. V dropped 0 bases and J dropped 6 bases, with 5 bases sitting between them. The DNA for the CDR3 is TGTGCCAGAAGCTTGGGAAGGGATACGCAGTATTTT. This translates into CARSLGRDTQYF.